The entry below gives a single TCR beta chain sequence along with its context. Its antigen is as yet unknown. The data originate from a study of T cell repertoires in cytomegalovirus infection. Study-wide background: HLA-C-restricted CMV epitopes, recently identified, and well-studied HLA-B-restricted ones were used by the study. Shared public TCR beta signatures pointed to both CMV infection and a matching HLA type.

Trimming took 4 bases from V and 7 from J; bases not matched to a gene: 5. The germline V gene has CDR1 MNHNS and CDR2 SASEGT. The CDR3 runs to 14 residues. Study-wide results and caveats: There were carriers of CMV plus the relevant HLA, and cumulative public TCR beta family frequency identified them. Ex vivo, HLA-C-restricted CMV-specific TCR beta clonotypes prevailed over the rest of the response.

TCRdb itself ran the reads through MiXCR, one entry per CDR3 protein. Of roughly 80,000 distinct CDR3 sequences listed, about 24% were seen once; the top ten hold 50%. This TCR was sampled from a human donor in good health (CMV status not recorded). Some clones in this sample may be carry-over from other donors' samples. The gene calls are TRBV6-1 and TRBJ2-1; TRBD1 matches 9 bases. The sequenced sample was CD8+ T cells from cultured PBMCs, obtained from culture after CMV antigen stimulation. DNA of the CDR3: TGTGCCAGCAGTGGTGGGACAGGGTGGAATGAGCAGTTCTTC. Protein: CASSGGTGWNEQFF.